This T cell receptor beta chain was obtained from a study of T cell repertoires in cytomegalovirus infection. Whole-study context: Based on public TCR beta signatures, there were indications of CMV infection and of a matching HLA type. Findings and caveats of the study: Dominant in the ex vivo response were TCR beta clonotypes restricted by HLA-C and specific for CMV.

The length of the CDR3 is 17 residues. Unmatched junction bases numbered 10, after V lost 2 bases and J lost 4 bases. In germline, CDR1 is SQVTM, CDR2 ANQGSEA. TCRdb fed the reads into MiXCR, producing one record per CDR3 protein. The sample gives some 220,000 distinct CDR3 sequences, under 8.5% of which show up once; under 7% is in the top ten. This clonotype was counted between two and nine times. Its antigen is not identified. The sequenced material came from PBMCs. The source is a human donor in good health (CMV status not recorded). Some clones in this sample may be carry-over from other donors' samples. The gene calls are TRBV29-1 and TRBJ2-2, with TRBD1 matching over 10 bases. CDR3 in DNA: TGCAGCGTTGAAACCCCCGGGACAGGGGTGGGCACCGGGGAGCTGTTTTTT. Amino acids: CSVETPGTGVGTGELFF.